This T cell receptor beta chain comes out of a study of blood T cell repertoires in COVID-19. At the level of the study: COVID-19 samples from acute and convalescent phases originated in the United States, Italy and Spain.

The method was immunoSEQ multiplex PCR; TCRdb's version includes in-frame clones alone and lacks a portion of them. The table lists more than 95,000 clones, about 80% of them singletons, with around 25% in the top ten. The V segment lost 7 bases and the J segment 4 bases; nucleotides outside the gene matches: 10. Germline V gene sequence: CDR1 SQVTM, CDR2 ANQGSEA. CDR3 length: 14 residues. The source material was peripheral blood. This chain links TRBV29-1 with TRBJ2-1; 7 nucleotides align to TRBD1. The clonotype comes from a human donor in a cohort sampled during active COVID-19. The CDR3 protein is CSAEEGAEYNEQFF. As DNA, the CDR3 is TGCAGCGCCGAAGAGGGGGCAGAATACAATGAGCAGTTCTTC.